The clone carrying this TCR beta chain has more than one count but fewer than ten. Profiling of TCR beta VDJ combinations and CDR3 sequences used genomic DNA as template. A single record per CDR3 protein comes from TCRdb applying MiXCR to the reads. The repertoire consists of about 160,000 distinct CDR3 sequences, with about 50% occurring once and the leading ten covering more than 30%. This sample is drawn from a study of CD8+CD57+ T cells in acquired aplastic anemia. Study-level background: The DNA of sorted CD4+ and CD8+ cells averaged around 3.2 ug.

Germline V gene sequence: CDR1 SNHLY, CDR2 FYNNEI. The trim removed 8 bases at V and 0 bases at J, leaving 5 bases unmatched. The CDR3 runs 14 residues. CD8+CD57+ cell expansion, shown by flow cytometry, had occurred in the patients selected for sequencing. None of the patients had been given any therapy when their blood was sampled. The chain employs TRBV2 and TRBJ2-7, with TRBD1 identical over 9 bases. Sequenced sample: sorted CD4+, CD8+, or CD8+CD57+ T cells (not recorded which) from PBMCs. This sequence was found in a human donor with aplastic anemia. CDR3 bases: TGTGCCAGCTCCGAACAGGGGGCCTCCTACGAGCAGTACTTC. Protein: CASSEQGASYEQYF. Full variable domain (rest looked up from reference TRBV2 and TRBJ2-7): EPEVTQTPSHQVTQMGQEVILRCVPISNHLYFYWYRQILGQKVEFLVSFYNNEISEKSEIFDDQFSVERPDGSNFTLKIRSTKLEDSAMYFCASSEQGASYEQYFGPGTRLTVT.